This T cell receptor beta chain comes out of a study of neurological immune-mediated disorders. TCRdb re-derived calls from the 5' RACE reads in MiXCR, one entry per CDR3 protein. The repertoire holds 81,000 or so distinct CDR3 sequences, with 13% as singletons. Time point specified: longitudinal time-point 2. Trimming took off 6 bases at V and 4 bases at J, with 13 bases between the two ends. The CDR3 has 14 amino acids. Germline lookup yields CDR1 KGHSH and CDR2 LQKENI. This clonotype was observed at least ten times. The sequencing input was PBMCs. The rearrangement joins TRBV18 to TRBJ1-5; D is ambiguous. This clonotype originated in a female donor with HTLV-1-associated myelopathy (HAM/TSP). This CDR3 is CASSLIDRNQPQHF. CDR3 DNA: TGTGCCAGCTCGCTGATTGATCGGAATCAGCCCCAGCATTTT.